This TCR beta chain was identified during a study of shared clonotypes between healthy human individuals (TCRdb year 2020). Regarding the study in general: The cohort comprised a couple of women and a few men aged 18 to 49 years. For each donor, three plates each were used for CD4 naive and CD4 memory, two plates were used for CD8 naive, and one plate was used for CD8 memory. Blood TCR repertoires of about five healthy adults were deeply sequenced to estimate repertoire size and the extent of clonotype sharing between individuals. To increase sequencing depth and limit assay-specific biases, different laboratories used diverse techniques to prepare libraries and sequence TCR repertoires. Per donor, leukapheresis produced somewhere between about 0.94 and 9 billion PBMCs. Beyond this particular receptor, the publication reports: Incomplete sequencing was indicated by rarefaction of sorted-subset datasets, despite the large sequencing depth. The genetic and exposure-history diversity represented was limited by the small number of donors. Pairwise subsampling indicated that sequencing depth was expected to affect the degree of clonotype sharing among donors. Clonotypes shared by all four sorted-subset donors showed higher generation probabilities than non-shared clonotypes. Estimated clonotype richness was generally larger for naive than for memory subsets. When four donors were compared, the shared fraction of clonotypes was about 5% for naive CD4, more than 3% for naive CD8, 2.3% for memory CD4, and under 0.5% for memory CD8. Sampling was restricted to blood, and TCR repertoires in tissue are likely to differ from TCR repertoires in blood.

The donors were healthy, HIV-negative adults with no recently reported acute infections or vaccinations. All donors were Caucasian adults living in Nashville, Tennessee, USA. Magnetic negative selection was used to enrich CD4+ T cells, after which naive cells were positively selected on CD45RA and the negative fraction became the memory subset. Blood was obtained by leukapheresis, after which PBMCs were separated by Ficoll-Histopaque density gradient centrifugation and cryopreserved in liquid nitrogen vapor phase. Purity and quantity of every magnetically sorted T cell population were checked by analytical flow cytometry. Genomic DNA was isolated from every sorted fraction and measured by UV absorbance on a Nanodrop 2000c. As regards this clone: This receptor's antigen is unknown. Base qualities are not recorded, but no much larger clone differs from it by a single base.

TCR CDR3 regions were amplified from genomic DNA by multiplex PCR using the deep immunoSEQ assay. Extracted genomic DNA from each cell subset was spread evenly across all wells of several immunoSEQ 96-well plates, with each plate serving as a replicate. For sorted subsets, each replicate PCR was loaded with about 0.2 ug genomic DNA, equivalent to 30,000 or so T cell genomes. Purified libraries were quantified with a Qubit 3.0 fluorometer, sized on a Bioanalyzer 2100, and re-quantified with the KAPA Library Quantification kit. A separate single-read 150-cycle Illumina NextSeq 550 flow cell was used to sequence each immunoSEQ 96-well plate. Per the authors' processing: Because the immunoSEQ output included only junctional sequences and no quality scores, the filtering could not be the same as the filtering used for full-length reads. To assign V/J genes and CDR3, sequences were annotated against IMGT germline references using PyIR, a Python wrapper for IgBLAST v1.9. Any read was removed if the V/J assignment was weak (E-value above 1e-6), the CDR3 was missing, or the read contained stop codons, out-of-frame junctions, or ambiguous translated residues. V3J clonotypes were defined as sequences sharing the same inferred V gene, J gene, and CDR3 amino acid sequence. The percentage overlap between two repertoires was calculated by dividing the number of shared unique clonotypes by the size of the smaller repertoire. RTK rarefaction, the Chao1 estimator, and Recon v2.1 estimates of unobserved clonotypes were used to assess repertoire richness. For all TCRbeta clonotypes obtained by the gDNA method from a handful of donors, generation probabilities were computed with OLGA. Entries here come from immuneACCESS through TCRdb and include only in-frame sequences with V and J called. Some clones fail to appear in such tables; in the studies checked, an unresolved V gene covers under half of the shortfall, and the cause of the remainder is unknown. V and J calls and clone size are as listed in that table; D and trimming were resolved from the DNA. Across this sample there are about 1 million clones, with more than 60% seen only once. The ten largest clonotypes hold about 1.5% of the sample.

CDR1 and CDR2 are drawn from the germline V gene: MDHEN, SYDVKM. V sheds 5 bases and J sheds 5 bases, leaving 6 bases between their ends. Including cysteine and phenylalanine, the CDR3 has 12 amino acids. CDR3 DNA is the only sequence kept; it has 36 bases, read in frame from the first base. The chain links TRBV28 with TRBJ2-2; no confident D gene assignment can be made. This receptor was identified in a man between 18 and 29 years old in good health. The sequencing input was memory CD4+ T cells sorted from blood. The sample's cell subset or site label, in plain terms: CD45RA-negative fraction. The CDR3 amino acid sequence is: CASSGQTGELFF. At the DNA level, the sequence is TGTGCCAGCAGTGGGCAAACCGGGGAGCTGTTTTTT.